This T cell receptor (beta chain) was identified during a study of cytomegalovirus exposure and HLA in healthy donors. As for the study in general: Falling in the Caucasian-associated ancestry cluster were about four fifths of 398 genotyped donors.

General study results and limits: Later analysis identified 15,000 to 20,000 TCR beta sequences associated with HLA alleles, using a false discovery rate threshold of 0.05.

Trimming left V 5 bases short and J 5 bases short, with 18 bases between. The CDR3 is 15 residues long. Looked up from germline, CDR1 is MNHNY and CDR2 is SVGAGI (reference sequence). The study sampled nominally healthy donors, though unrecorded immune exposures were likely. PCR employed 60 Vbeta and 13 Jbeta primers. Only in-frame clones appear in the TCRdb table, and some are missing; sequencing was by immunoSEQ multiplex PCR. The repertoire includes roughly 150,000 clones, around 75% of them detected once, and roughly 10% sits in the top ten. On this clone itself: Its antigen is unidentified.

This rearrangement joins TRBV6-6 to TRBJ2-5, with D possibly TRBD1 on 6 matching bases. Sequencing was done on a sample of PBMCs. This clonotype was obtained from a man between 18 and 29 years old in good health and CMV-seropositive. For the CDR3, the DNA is TGTGCCAGCAGTCACGCAGGGGACGGATGGGAGACCCAGTACTTC. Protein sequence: CASSHAGDGWETQYF.